This entry lists 25 T cell receptor beta chains sequenced from one sample in a study of T-cell memory formation after mild COVID-19. A single record per CDR3 protein comes from TCRdb applying MiXCR to the 5' RACE reads. The sample has around 510,000 distinct CDR3 sequences; about a fifth are singletons. Sequenced sample: PBMCs or a T cell subset sorted from them (not recorded which). These receptors were collected from an adult woman who had mild COVID-19 (a few samples of this study predate the infection). Cell type and time point are not known.

This clonotype appeared once. The chain employs TRBV6-1 and TRBJ1-1; maybe TRBD1 (6 bases). The CDR3 spans 13 residues. V lost 7 bases and J 1 base, leaving 10 bases between the germline ends. Germline CDR1 is MNHNS and CDR2 is SASEGT. The CDR3 protein is CASNVGGNTEAFF. The DNA for the CDR3 is TGTGCCAGCAATGTAGGGGGGAACACTGAAGCTTTCTTT.

V and J are TRBV27 and TRBJ1-6; a weak D match, TRBD1 (6 bases). CDR1 MNHEY and CDR2 SMNVEV come from the germline V gene (reference sequence). Trimming stripped 8 bases from V and 5 bases from J, with 13 bases between. The CDR3 extends over 14 amino acids. The CDR3 protein is CASGRQVDNSPLHF. In DNA form, the CDR3 reads TGTGCCAGCGGACGACAGGTCGATAATTCACCCCTCCACTTT.

V usage is TRBV5-4 and J usage is TRBJ2-7, with D uncertain. Germline V lookup: CDR1 SGHNT, CDR2 YYREEE (reference sequence). The CDR3 consists of 14 residues. Deletions cut 1 base from V and 1 base from J, with 9 bases between. The CDR3 bases are TGTGCCAGCAGCTTGTATGGCGGATCCTACGAGCAGTACTTC. This translates into CASSLYGGSYEQYF.

V gene TRBV5-6 combines with J gene TRBJ1-1, with D tentatively TRBD1 (5 bases). The germline V and J ends were trimmed by 3 bases and 5 bases, with 17 bases remaining between them. The germline gives CDR1 SGHDT, CDR2 YYEEEE. The CDR3 is 15 amino acids. The chain's CDR3 is CASSWDLGPMTEAFF. The CDR3 DNA reads TGTGCCAGCAGCTGGGATTTGGGACCGATGACTGAAGCTTTCTTT.

In this sample, this clonotype turned up a few times. The J gene is TRBJ2-5, the V gene TRBV15; the D gene is possibly TRBD1 (6 bases). V was cut by 0 bases and J by 2 bases, with 7 bases left in between. Germline V CDR1 and CDR2: LNHNV, YYDKDF (reference sequence). The CDR3 covers 14 residues. CDR3 sequence: CATSRDRGQETQYF. CDR3 nucleotide sequence: TGTGCCACCAGCAGAGACAGGGGTCAAGAGACCCAGTACTTC.

This clonotype has at least ten counts. The CDR3 DNA is TGTGCCAGTAAATGGGTCGCGGGAGGAATCAATGAGCAGTTCTTC. Translated, it gives CASKWVAGGINEQFF. The chain couples TRBV19 to TRBJ2-1; 8 nucleotides match TRBD2. The CDR3 extends over 15 amino acids. V lost 7 bases, J lost 6 bases, and 11 bases stayed unmatched. The V gene's germline CDR1 is LNHDA and CDR2 SQIVND (reference sequence).

The chain has TRBV5-1 and TRBJ2-1; 12 nucleotides match TRBD2. J gave up 6 bases and V 1 base, and 5 bases lay outside the gene matches. Germline lookup yields CDR1 SGHRS and CDR2 YFSETQ. This CDR3 contains 16 residues. The CDR3 loop reads CASSLFTSGRLNEQFF. CDR3 sequence (DNA): TGCGCCAGCAGCTTGTTTACTAGCGGGAGGCTCAATGAGCAGTTCTTC.

This clonotype was picked up one time. This chain uses TRBV5-1 with TRBJ1-1; no clear D. Per germline, CDR1 SGHRS and CDR2 YFSETQ. The ends were cut back, 0 bases at V and 1 base at J, with 7 bases in the middle. This CDR3 contains 14 residues. CDR3 sequence (DNA): TGCGCCAGCAGCTTGGAGCAGCGGAACACTGAAGCTTTCTTT. This gives the protein CASSLEQRNTEAFF.

A few counts support this clonotype. The gene calls are TRBV6-5 and TRBJ2-1; D unclear. The CDR3 contains 13 residues. V dropped 2 bases and J dropped 2 bases, with 4 bases sitting between them. The germline gives CDR1 MNHEY, CDR2 SVGAGI. The CDR3 sequence is CASSYRAYNEQFF. The DNA of the CDR3 is TGTGCCAGCAGTTACCGAGCCTACAATGAGCAGTTCTTC.

The rearrangement joins TRBV2 to TRBJ2-1, with D possibly being TRBD2 (5 bases). The CDR3 totals 14 residues. Per germline, CDR1 SNHLY and CDR2 FYNNEI. V was shortened by 6 bases and J by 6 bases, with 15 bases between the two germline ends. The CDR3 DNA is TGTGCCAGCAGGAGGGCCGGATTCGGCAATGAGCAGTTCTTC. It specifies CASRRAGFGNEQFF.

This clonotype was found a few times. J is TRBJ2-1 and V is TRBV6-2 or TRBV6-3, with TRBD2 matching 8 bases. The V and J ends lost 6 bases and 3 bases, in that order; junction bases with no gene match: 10. The CDR3 runs 16 residues. Germline-derived CDR1 and CDR2 are MNHEY and SVGEGT. CDR3 DNA sequence: TGTGCCAGCAGCCCTCTCGGACTAGCCGTCTACAATGAGCAGTTCTTC. Protein: CASSPLGLAVYNEQFF.

This chain joins TRBV9 and TRBJ2-7, with D perhaps TRBD2 (6 bases). The germline V and J ends were trimmed by 8 bases and 2 bases, with 14 bases remaining between them. The CDR3 is 13 amino acids. Germline CDR1 and CDR2: SGDLS and YYNGEE. CDR3 DNA sequence: TGTGCCAGTTCCGGACTACCAACCTACGAGCAGTACTTC. This sequence encodes CASSGLPTYEQYF.

This chain connects TRBV9 to TRBJ2-3; D gene ambiguous. V shed 7 bases and J shed 10 bases, with 10 bases lying between them. CDR3 length equals 10 residues. The germline gives CDR1 SGDLS, CDR2 YYNGEE. The CDR3 here is CASGSGSQYF. The CDR3 bases are TGTGCCAGCGGATCTGGATCGCAGTATTTT.

The chain combines TRBV7-2 with TRBJ1-5; perhaps TRBD1 as D (6 bases). There are 16 residues in the CDR3. CDR1 SGHTA and CDR2 FQGNSA come from the germline V gene. V was cut by 0 bases and J by 7 bases, with 16 bases left in between. CDR3 nucleotide sequence: TGTGCCAGCAGCTTAGCGCGTACAGGGCATAGCCAGCCCCAGCATTTT. It encodes CASSLARTGHSQPQHF.

The rearrangement uses TRBV5-1 and TRBJ2-5; D is perhaps TRBD1 or TRBD2 (6 bases each). This CDR3 contains 17 residues. V dropped 0 bases and J dropped 1 base, with 16 bases sitting between them. CDR1 and CDR2 from the germline V gene are SGHRS and YFSETQ. CDR3 bases: TGCGCCAGCAGCTTGGAACCGGGGGCGACCTCCCAAGAGACCCAGTACTTC. This sequence encodes CASSLEPGATSQETQYF.

This clonotype has more than one count but fewer than ten. The chain recombines TRBV29-1 with TRBJ2-7; D remains ambiguous. Germline V gene sequence: CDR1 SQVTM, CDR2 ANQGSEA. Trimming took off 0 bases at V and 7 bases at J, with 7 bases between the two ends. The CDR3 has 11 residues. The CDR3 spells CSVEDAVEQYF. For the CDR3, the DNA is TGCAGCGTTGAAGATGCGGTAGAGCAGTACTTC.

This rearrangement joins TRBV3-1 to TRBJ2-7, with 7 bases lining up with TRBD1. Germline CDR1 and CDR2: LGHDT and YNNKEL (reference sequence). The CDR3 is made up of 17 amino acids. Unmatched junction bases numbered 8, after V lost 0 bases and J lost 0 bases. In DNA form, the CDR3 reads TGTGCCAGCAGCCAAGACCCCTTTGGACAGGCCTCCTACGAGCAGTACTTC. This gives the protein CASSQDPFGQASYEQYF.

This clonotype was picked up many times. V gene TRBV5-1 combines with J gene TRBJ2-1, with D possibly called TRBD1 or TRBD2 (6 bases each). There are 12 residues in the CDR3. V shed 4 bases and J shed 9 bases, with 11 bases lying between them. Per the germline V gene, CDR1 is SGHRS and CDR2 is YFSETQ. This CDR3 is CASSKGEAEQFF. CDR3 nucleotide sequence: TGCGCCAGCAGCAAGGGGGAGGCTGAGCAGTTCTTC.

This clonotype has more than one count but fewer than ten. The chain links TRBV10-3 to TRBJ2-7, with 10 bases that match TRBD1. The J segment lost 3 bases and the V segment lost 4 bases, leaving 3 bases of the junction unmatched. CDR1 ENHRY and CDR2 SYGVKD come from the germline V gene. The CDR3 extends over 14 amino acids. This chain's CDR3 is CAISVGQGYYEQYF. As DNA, the CDR3 is TGTGCCATCAGTGTGGGACAGGGGTACTACGAGCAGTACTTC.

The V gene is TRBV12-3 or TRBV12-4, the J gene TRBJ1-2, with TRBD1 as a possible D gene (5 bases). The V end was cut by 6 bases, the J end by 8 bases, with 16 bases between. The CDR3 is 13 amino acids. CDR3 DNA sequence: TGTGCCAGCAGCAAGGGCAGGGCGGAGGGCTACACCTTC. Residues: CASSKGRAEGYTF.

This clonotype was detected only a few times. The chain uses TRBV5-1 and TRBJ1-1; TRBD1 agrees at 9 bases. Germline V gene lookup returns CDR1 SGHRS and CDR2 YFSETQ. The V gene end was trimmed by 0 bases and the J gene end by 5 bases; junction bases not matched to a gene: 5. CDR3 length: 15 amino acids. The CDR3 coding sequence is TGCGCCAGCAGCTTGGAGGTACAGGGGGCTACTGAAGCTTTCTTT. Its translation is CASSLEVQGATEAFF.

V is TRBV2 and J is TRBJ2-3, with 10 positions matching TRBD2. Germline values: CDR1 SNHLY, CDR2 FYNNEI. The CDR3 length is 15 residues. The junction had 7 bases not matched to a gene; V was cut back by 8 bases and J by 2 bases. The CDR3: CASGGSGGYTDTQYF. The CDR3 DNA reads as TGTGCCAGCGGAGGTAGCGGGGGGTACACAGATACGCAGTATTTT.

This clonotype was recorded a few times. The V and J genes are TRBV7-2 and TRBJ2-3; D possibly corresponds to TRBD2 (6 bases). V was shortened by 5 bases and J by 5 bases, with 14 bases between the two germline ends. This CDR3 spans 14 amino acids. Germline CDR1 SGHTA, CDR2 FQGNSA. CDR3 protein: CASSPRPGEDTQYF. CDR3 DNA sequence: TGTGCCAGCAGCCCACGTCCGGGAGAAGATACGCAGTATTTT.

This clonotype has more than one count but fewer than ten. The rearrangement links TRBV6-5 to TRBJ2-1; TRBD1 matches 9 bases. The CDR3 totals 14 residues. V trimming: 7 bases; J trimming: 6 bases; junction bases outside the gene matches: 7. CDR1 is MNHEY and CDR2 is SVGAGI in the germline V gene. The chain's CDR3 is CASTRQGVPNEQFF. DNA of the CDR3: TGTGCCAGCACTCGACAGGGGGTTCCCAATGAGCAGTTCTTC.

This clonotype was counted a few times. The rearrangement joins TRBV4-1 to TRBJ1-2, with D unclear. The CDR3 is 16 residues long. The V end was cut by 2 bases, the J end by 6 bases, with 19 bases between. CDR1 MGHRA and CDR2 YSYEKL come from the germline V gene. In DNA form, the CDR3 reads TGCGCCAGCAGCCAAAGCACCCTAGGACGTATAGATGGCTACACCTTC. Translating it yields CASSQSTLGRIDGYTF.